Shown below are 13 T cell receptor beta chains from a single sample sequenced in a study of T cell responses to AZD1222 COVID-19 vaccine. Assay: immunoSEQ multiplex PCR; the TCRdb copy retains only in-frame clones and omits some. This sample has about 68,000 clones, with about 80% found just once. The source was peripheral blood, collected on day 0 of AZD1222 vaccination. These receptors were collected from an adult in good health.

This clone was seen more than once but under ten times. This chain uses TRBV4-1 with TRBJ1-5; no clear D gene. V was trimmed by 0 bases and J by 5 bases, leaving 8 bases between them. CDR1 is MGHRA, CDR2 YSYEKL, per germline. The CDR3 spans 14 residues. CDR3 sequence reads: CASSQDLTDQPQHF. In nucleotides, the CDR3 is TGCGCCAGCAGCCAAGATCTGACCGATCAGCCCCAGCATTTT.

The rearrangement uses TRBV6-5 and TRBJ2-3; TRBD2 agrees at 9 bases. CDR1 and CDR2 from the germline V gene are MNHEY and SVGAGI. V was pared by 7 bases and J by 4 bases, with 6 bases of the junction left unmatched. The CDR3 loop spans 14 amino acids. CDR3 protein: CASTYGGGADTQYF. CDR3 DNA: TGTGCCAGCACCTACGGCGGGGGGGCAGATACGCAGTATTTT.

This sequence joins TRBV20-1 and TRBJ1-5; TRBD1 agrees at 7 bases. This CDR3 is 15 amino acids long. The germline CDR1 and CDR2 sequences are DFQATT and SNEGSKA (reference sequence). Trimming removed 3 bases from V and 3 bases from J; junction bases left unmatched: 8. CDR3 region: CSASPETGYNQPQHF. CDR3 DNA sequence: TGCAGTGCTAGTCCCGAGACAGGGTACAATCAGCCCCAGCATTTT.

The chain joins TRBV4-1 to TRBJ1-2; weak D call: TRBD1 (6 bases). The ends were cut back, 4 bases at V and 4 bases at J, with 16 bases in the middle. Germline assignment: CDR1 MGHRA and CDR2 YSYEKL. The CDR3 is made up of 15 amino acids. The CDR3 nucleotides are TGCGCCAGCAGCCCATGGGGGCAGGACCCCTATGGCTACACCTTC. Its translation is CASSPWGQDPYGYTF.

This chain connects TRBV5-4 to TRBJ1-4; D might be TRBD1 (5 bases). V lost 4 bases and J lost 2, with 12 bases in between. The CDR3 runs 15 residues. Germline loops: CDR1 SGHNT, CDR2 YYREEE (reference sequence). CDR3 region: CASSQEWGTNEKLFF. For the CDR3, the DNA is TGTGCCAGCAGCCAGGAGTGGGGGACTAATGAAAAACTGTTTTTT. Full variable domain (rest looked up from reference TRBV5-4 and TRBJ1-4): ETGVTQSPTHLIKTRGQQVTLRCSSQSGHNTVSWYQQALGQGPQFIFQYYREEENGRGNFPPRFSGLQFPNYSSELNVNALELDDSALYLCASSQEWGTNEKLFFGSGTQLSVL.

The chain carries TRBV9 and TRBJ1-6; D unclear. Deletions cut 1 base from V and 10 bases from J, with 15 bases between. The CDR3 is 15 amino acids. CDR1 and CDR2 (germline): SGDLS, YYNGEE. CDR3 bases: TGTGCCAGCAGCGTATACTCCCCCCCGGGATCACCCCTCCACTTT. Encoded protein: CASSVYSPPGSPLHF.

The V call is TRBV6-5, the J call TRBJ1-4; D perhaps matches TRBD1 (5 bases). Germline V gene lookup returns CDR1 MNHEY and CDR2 SVGAGI. The CDR3 length is 14 residues. V gave up 7 bases and J gave up 2 bases, with 11 bases separating them. CDR3 sequence reads: CASTVRVTNEKLFF. As DNA, the CDR3 is TGTGCCAGCACGGTCAGGGTGACTAATGAAAAACTGTTTTTT.

J is TRBJ2-5 and V is TRBV12-2; the table's D call, TRBD2, was not checked against the DNA. TRBV12-2 counts as a pseudogene. There are 20 residues in the CDR3. The CDR3 region has the DNA TGTGCAAGTCGCTTAGAGTTCCAGCGGGGGGCGCGAAGAAACCAAGAGACCCAGTACTTC. Protein sequence: CASRLEFQRGARRNQETQYF.

The chain links TRBV5-1 to TRBJ1-4; no reliable D call. Germline V gene sequence: CDR1 SGHRS, CDR2 YFSETQ. V lost 2 bases, J lost 8 bases, and 13 bases lay in between. The CDR3 totals 14 residues. The CDR3 here is CASSFSSPGEKLFF. The CDR3 DNA reads as TGCGCCAGCAGCTTCTCATCCCCTGGAGAAAAACTGTTTTTT.

The chain has TRBV6-5 and TRBJ1-5; D not resolved. The V and J ends lost 3 bases and 4 bases respectively, with 7 bases between them. This CDR3 has 13 residues. CDR1 and CDR2 (germline): MNHEY, SVGAGI. The DNA of the CDR3 is TGTGCCAGCAGTTATGTGGTTAATCAGCCCCAGCATTTT. Its translation is CASSYVVNQPQHF.

The chain links TRBV11-3 to TRBJ2-5, with 10 bases identical to TRBD2. V shed 5 bases and J 5 bases; nucleotides not matched to a gene: 8. Germline CDR1 SGHNT, CDR2 YENEEA. The length of the CDR3 is 15 residues. The CDR3 loop reads CASSPGLAEEETQYF. Here the CDR3 DNA reads TGTGCCAGCAGCCCCGGACTAGCGGAGGAGGAGACCCAGTACTTC.

The rearrangement uses TRBV21-1 and TRBJ1-1; TRBD1 was called by the table and not checked on the DNA. TRBV21-1 is noted as a pseudogene. This CDR3 has 16 amino acids. DNA of the CDR3: TGTGCCAGCAGCAAAGGTACAGGGGGCGATTGGACTGAAGCTTTCTTT. Residues: CASSKGTGGDWTEAFF.

The chain carries TRBV2 and TRBJ1-5, with 7 bases matching TRBD1. Germline V gene sequence: CDR1 SNHLY, CDR2 FYNNEI. This CDR3 spans 16 amino acids. J was trimmed by 2 bases and V by 4 bases; bases with no gene match: 8. DNA of the CDR3: TGTGCCAGCAGTGCAGGACAGGTGCGAGGCAATCAGCCCCAGCATTTT. Protein: CASSAGQVRGNQPQHF.